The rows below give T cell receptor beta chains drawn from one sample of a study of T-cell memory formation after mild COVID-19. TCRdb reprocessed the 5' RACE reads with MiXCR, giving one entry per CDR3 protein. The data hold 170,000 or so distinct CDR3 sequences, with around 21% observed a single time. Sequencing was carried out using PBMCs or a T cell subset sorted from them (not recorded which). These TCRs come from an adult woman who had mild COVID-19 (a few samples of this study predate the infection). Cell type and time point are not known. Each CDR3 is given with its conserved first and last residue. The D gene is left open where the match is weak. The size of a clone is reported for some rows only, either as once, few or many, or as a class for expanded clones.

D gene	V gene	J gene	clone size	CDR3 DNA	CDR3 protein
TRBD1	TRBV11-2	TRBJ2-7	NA	TGTGCCAGCAGCTCACTCGGGACAGCCTACGAGCAGTACTTC	CASSSLGTAYEQYF
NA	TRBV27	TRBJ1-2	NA	TGTGCCAGCAGTTACCGGCTCGGTGAGGGCTACACCTTC	CASSYRLGEGYTF
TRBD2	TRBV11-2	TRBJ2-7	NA	TGTGCCAGCAGCTTAGCCCGAGGCCGGGAGGTATACGAGCAGTACTTC	CASSLARGREVYEQYF
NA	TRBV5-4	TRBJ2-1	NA	TGTGCCAGCAGCTTGGGGCCTCCAGATCAGTCCATCTACAATGAGCAGTTCTTC	CASSLGPPDQSIYNEQFF
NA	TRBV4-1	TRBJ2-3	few	TGCGCCAGCAGCCCTGTCGGTGGGCTCCGGGATACGCAGTATTTT	CASSPVGGLRDTQYF
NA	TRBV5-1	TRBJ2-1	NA	TGCGCCAGCAGCTTTACAACAGGGCGCGATGAGCAGTTCTTC	CASSFTTGRDEQFF
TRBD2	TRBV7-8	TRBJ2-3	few	TGTGCCAGCAGCTTACTTGCGGGAGATGCAGATACGCAGTATTTT	CASSLLAGDADTQYF
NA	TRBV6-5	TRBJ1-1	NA	TGTGCCAGCAGTAACGGGGGGCGAGGGGATACTGAAGCTTTCTTT	CASSNGGRGDTEAFF
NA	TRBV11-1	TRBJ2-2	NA	TGTGCCAGCAGCCCGTTAAGGCCGTACAACACCGGGGAGCTGTTTTTT	CASSPLRPYNTGELFF
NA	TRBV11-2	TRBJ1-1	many	TGTGCCAGCAGCTTAGTGGTAGGGGCTGCTGAAGCTTTCTTT	CASSLVVGAAEAFF
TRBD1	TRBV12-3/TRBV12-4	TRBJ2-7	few	TGTGCCAGCAGCCAAACCGGGACAGGGGATCCCGAGCAGTACTTC	CASSQTGTGDPEQYF
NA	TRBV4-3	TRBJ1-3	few	TGCGCCAGCAGCCAAGACTTCGTCAGCTCTGGAAACACCATATATTTT	CASSQDFVSSGNTIYF
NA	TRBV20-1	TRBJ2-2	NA	TGCAGTGCTAGAGATCTAGGGACCGGCACCGGGGAGCTGTTTTTT	CSARDLGTGTGELFF
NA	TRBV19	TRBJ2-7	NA	TGTGCCAGTAGTGTACTCGGTGTGGCCTCCTACGAGCAGTACTTC	CASSVLGVASYEQYF
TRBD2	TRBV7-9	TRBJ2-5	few	TGTGCCAGCAGGGGGGTAGCGGGAAGAGAGACCCAGTACTTC	CASRGVAGRETQYF
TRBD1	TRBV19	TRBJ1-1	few	TGTGCCAGTAAGCCAGGGACAGACACTGAAGCTTTCTTT	CASKPGTDTEAFF
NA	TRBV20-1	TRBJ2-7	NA	TGCAGTGCTAGGGACGTAGCCTCCTACGAGCAGTACTTC	CSARDVASYEQYF
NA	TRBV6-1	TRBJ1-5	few	TGTGCCAGCAGTCTGGAAAGGATCCACAGGGCTAATCAGCCCCAGCATTTT	CASSLERIHRANQPQHF
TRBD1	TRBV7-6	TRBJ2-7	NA	TGTGCCAGCAGCTTAGCGACAGGGGCCGAGCAGTACTTC	CASSLATGAEQYF
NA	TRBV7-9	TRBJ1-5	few	TGTGCCAGCCAAGGGGGGGGCCATCAGCCCCAGCATTTT	CASQGGGHQPQHF
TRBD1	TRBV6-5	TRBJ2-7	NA	TGTGCCAGCAGCCCTCCGACAGGGGGCTACGAGCAGTACTTC	CASSPPTGGYEQYF
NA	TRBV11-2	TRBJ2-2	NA	TGTGCCAGCAGCCTCTACCCCTCGGACAGCACCGGGGAGCTGTTTTTT	CASSLYPSDSTGELFF
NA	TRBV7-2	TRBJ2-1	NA	TGTGCCAGCAGCTTATACGGAGCTTGGCGGGACGAGCAGTTCTTC	CASSLYGAWRDEQFF
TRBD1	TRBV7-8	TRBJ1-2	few	TGTGCCAGCAGCTTAGTCGCAGGGGGCGGCTATGGCTACACCTTC	CASSLVAGGGYGYTF
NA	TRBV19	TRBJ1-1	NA	TGTGCCAGTAGTATAGAAGCTCGGGGAAAGCTTGAAGCTTTCTTT	CASSIEARGKLEAFF
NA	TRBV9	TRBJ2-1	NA	TGTGCCAGCAGCGTAGCAGGGGCAACCTCTAGGGATGAGCAGTTCTTC	CASSVAGATSRDEQFF
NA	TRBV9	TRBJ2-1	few	TGTGCCAGCAGCGCCGTCCTCAATGAGCAGTTCTTC	CASSAVLNEQFF
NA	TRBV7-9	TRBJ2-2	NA	TGTGCCAGCAGCTTATACAGGGATACCGGGGAGCTGTTTTTT	CASSLYRDTGELFF
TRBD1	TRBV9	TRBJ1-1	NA	TGTGCCAGCAGCGGTGGACAGGCTAACACTGAAGCTTTCTTT	CASSGGQANTEAFF
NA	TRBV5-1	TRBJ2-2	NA	TGCGCCAGCAGCCTAGCATCAAACGGGGAGCTGTTTTTT	CASSLASNGELFF
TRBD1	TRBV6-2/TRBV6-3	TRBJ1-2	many	TGTGCCAGCAGTTACCCTCGTCCCATGACAGGGGATTTGGATGGCTACACCTTC	CASSYPRPMTGDLDGYTF
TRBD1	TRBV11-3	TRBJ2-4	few	TGTGCCAGCAGCGGAGGGACAGGGATTGGAGCCAAAAACATTCAGTACTTC	CASSGGTGIGAKNIQYF
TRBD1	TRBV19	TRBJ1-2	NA	TGTGCCAGTAGTATTGGGACAGGGGCGAACTATGGCTACACCTTC	CASSIGTGANYGYTF
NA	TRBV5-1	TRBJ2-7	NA	TGCGCCAGCAGCGGCCTAGAATCGTCTCGCGAGCAGTACTTC	CASSGLESSREQYF
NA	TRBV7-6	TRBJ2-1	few	TGTGCCAGCAGCTTAGGGGGGCTTCGCAATGAGCAGTTCTTC	CASSLGGLRNEQFF
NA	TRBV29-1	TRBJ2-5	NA	TGCAGCAGTCTGGGAGAGACCCAGTACTTC	CSSLGETQYF
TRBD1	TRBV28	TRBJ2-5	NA	TGTGCCAGCAGTTTACTAGGGGGCGAGACCCAGTACTTC	CASSLLGGETQYF